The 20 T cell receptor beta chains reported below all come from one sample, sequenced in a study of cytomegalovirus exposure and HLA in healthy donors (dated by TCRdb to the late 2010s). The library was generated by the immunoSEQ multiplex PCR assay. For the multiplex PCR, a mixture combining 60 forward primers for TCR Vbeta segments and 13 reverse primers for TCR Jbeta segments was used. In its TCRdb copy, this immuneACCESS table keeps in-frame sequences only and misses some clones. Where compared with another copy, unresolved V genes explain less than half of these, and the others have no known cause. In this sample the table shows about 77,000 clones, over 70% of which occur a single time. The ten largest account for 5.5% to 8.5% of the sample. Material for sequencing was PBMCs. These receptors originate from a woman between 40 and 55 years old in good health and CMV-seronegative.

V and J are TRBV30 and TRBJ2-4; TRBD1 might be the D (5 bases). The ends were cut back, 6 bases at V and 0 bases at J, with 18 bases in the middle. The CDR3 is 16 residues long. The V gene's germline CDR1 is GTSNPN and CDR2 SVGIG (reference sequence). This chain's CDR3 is CACKTVGQLAKNIQYF. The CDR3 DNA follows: TGTGCCTGCAAGACAGTAGGACAACTAGCCAAAAACATTCAGTACTTC.

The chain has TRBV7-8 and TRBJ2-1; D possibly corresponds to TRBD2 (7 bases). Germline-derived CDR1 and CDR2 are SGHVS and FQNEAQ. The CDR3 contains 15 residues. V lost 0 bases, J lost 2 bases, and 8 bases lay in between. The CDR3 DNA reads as TGTGCCAGCAGCTTAGCGGGGGGGCCCTACAATGAGCAGTTCTTC. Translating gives CASSLAGGPYNEQFF.

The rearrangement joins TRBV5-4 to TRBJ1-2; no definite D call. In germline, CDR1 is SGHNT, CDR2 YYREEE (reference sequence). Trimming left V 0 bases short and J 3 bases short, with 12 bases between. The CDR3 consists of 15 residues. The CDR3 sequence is CASSLAGGPYYGYTF. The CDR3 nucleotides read TGTGCCAGCAGCTTGGCGGGTGGCCCTTACTATGGCTACACCTTC. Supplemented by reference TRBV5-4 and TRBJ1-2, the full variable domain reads ETGVTQSPTHLIKTRGQQVTLRCSSQSGHNTVSWYQQALGQGPQFIFQYYREEENGRGNFPPRFSGLQFPNYSSELNVNALELDDSALYLCASSLAGGPYYGYTFGSGTRLTVV.

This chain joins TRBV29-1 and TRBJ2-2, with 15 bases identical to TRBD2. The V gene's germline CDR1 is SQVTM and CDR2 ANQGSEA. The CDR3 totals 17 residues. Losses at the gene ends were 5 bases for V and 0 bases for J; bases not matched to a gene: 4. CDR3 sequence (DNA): TGCAGCGTTTCCGGACTAGCGGGAGGGCCGAACACCGGGGAGCTGTTTTTT. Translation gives CSVSGLAGGPNTGELFF.

CDR3 amino acids: CASKQRGNTDTQYF. CDR3 DNA: TGTGCCAGCAAACAGCGGGGGAACACAGATACGCAGTATTTT. The rearrangement uses TRBV2 and TRBJ2-3; 8 positions match TRBD2. In germline, CDR1 is SNHLY, CDR2 FYNNEI. Trimming removed 7 bases from V and 2 bases from J; junction bases left unmatched: 5. The CDR3 runs to 14 residues.

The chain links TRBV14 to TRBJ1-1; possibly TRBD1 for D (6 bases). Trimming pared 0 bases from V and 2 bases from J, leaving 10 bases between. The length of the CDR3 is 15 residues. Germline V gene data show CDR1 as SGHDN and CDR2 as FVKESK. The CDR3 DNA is TGTGCCAGCAGCCAAGATTTGGGGGCAAACACTGAAGCTTTCTTT. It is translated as CASSQDLGANTEAFF.

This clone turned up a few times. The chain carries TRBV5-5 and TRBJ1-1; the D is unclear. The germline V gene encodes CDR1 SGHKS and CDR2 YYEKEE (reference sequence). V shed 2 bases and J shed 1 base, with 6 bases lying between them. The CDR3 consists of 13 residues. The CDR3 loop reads CASSFSGNTEAFF. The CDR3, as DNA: TGTGCCAGCAGCTTCTCCGGGAACACTGAAGCTTTCTTT.

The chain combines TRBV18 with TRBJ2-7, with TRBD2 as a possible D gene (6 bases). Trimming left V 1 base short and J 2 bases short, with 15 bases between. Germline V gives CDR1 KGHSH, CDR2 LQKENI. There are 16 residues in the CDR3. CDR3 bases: TGTGCCAGCTCACCACGGGGCGGGACTGACACCTACGAGCAGTACTTC. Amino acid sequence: CASSPRGGTDTYEQYF.

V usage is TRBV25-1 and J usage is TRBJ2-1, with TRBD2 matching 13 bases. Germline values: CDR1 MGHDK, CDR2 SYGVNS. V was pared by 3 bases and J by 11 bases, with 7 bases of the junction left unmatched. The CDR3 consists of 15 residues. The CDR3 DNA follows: TGTGCCAGCAGTGATTCTACTAGCGGGAGGGCCCAGCAGTTCTTC. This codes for CASSDSTSGRAQQFF.

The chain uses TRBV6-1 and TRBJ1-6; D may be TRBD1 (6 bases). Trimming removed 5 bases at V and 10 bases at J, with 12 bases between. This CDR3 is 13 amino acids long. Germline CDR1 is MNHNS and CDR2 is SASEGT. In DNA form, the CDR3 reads TGTGCCAGCAGTACAGGGATAGTATCACCCCTCCACTTT. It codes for CASSTGIVSPLHF.

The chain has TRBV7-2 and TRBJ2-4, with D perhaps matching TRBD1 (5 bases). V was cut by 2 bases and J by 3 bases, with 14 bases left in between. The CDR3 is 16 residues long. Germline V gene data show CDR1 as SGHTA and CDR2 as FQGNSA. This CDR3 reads CASSLQGGNVKNIQYF. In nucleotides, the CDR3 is TGTGCCAGCAGCTTACAGGGTGGGAATGTCAAAAACATTCAGTACTTC.

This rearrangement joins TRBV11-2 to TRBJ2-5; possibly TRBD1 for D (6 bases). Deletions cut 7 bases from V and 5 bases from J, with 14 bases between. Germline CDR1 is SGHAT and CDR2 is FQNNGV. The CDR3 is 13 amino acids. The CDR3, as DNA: TGTGCCAGCAACTCTTGGCAGGGGGAGACCCAGTACTTC. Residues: CASNSWQGETQYF.

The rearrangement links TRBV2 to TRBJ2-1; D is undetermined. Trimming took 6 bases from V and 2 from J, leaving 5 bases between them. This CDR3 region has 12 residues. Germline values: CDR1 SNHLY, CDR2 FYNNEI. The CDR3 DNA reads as TGTGCCAGCAGAGCTCCCTACAATGAGCAGTTCTTC. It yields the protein CASRAPYNEQFF.

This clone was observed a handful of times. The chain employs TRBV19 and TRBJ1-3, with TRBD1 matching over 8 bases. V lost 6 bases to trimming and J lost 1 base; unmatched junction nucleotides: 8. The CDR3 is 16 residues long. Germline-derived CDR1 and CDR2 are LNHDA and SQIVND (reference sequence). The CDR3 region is CASSKTTGGSGNTIYF. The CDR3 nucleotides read TGTGCCAGTAGCAAAACTACAGGGGGGTCTGGAAACACCATATATTTT.

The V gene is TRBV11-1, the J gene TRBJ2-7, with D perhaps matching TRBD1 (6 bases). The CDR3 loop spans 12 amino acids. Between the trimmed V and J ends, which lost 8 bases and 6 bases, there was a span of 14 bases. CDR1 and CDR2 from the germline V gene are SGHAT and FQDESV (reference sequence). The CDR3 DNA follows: TGTGCCAGCGGGACATATCTCTCCGAGCAGTACTTC. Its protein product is CASGTYLSEQYF.

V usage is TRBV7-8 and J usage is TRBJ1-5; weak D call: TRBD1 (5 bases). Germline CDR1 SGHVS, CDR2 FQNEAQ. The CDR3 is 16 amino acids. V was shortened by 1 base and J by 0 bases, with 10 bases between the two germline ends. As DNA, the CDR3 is TGTGCCAGCAGCTTAGTTGACAGCTATAGCAATCAGCCCCAGCATTTT. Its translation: CASSLVDSYSNQPQHF.

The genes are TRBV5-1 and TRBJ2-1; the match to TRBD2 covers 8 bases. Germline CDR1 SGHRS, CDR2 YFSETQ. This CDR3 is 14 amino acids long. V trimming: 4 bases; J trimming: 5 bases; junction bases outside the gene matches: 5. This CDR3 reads CASSAGGGNNEQFF. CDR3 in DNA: TGCGCCAGCAGCGCCGGGGGGGGAAACAATGAGCAGTTCTTC.

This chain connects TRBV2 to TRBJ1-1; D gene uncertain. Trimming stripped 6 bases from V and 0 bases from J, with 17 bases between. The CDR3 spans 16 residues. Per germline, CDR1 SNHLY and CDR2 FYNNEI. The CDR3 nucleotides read TGTGCCAGCAGGGGCCCCCGTGCTCAGGTGAACACTGAAGCTTTCTTT. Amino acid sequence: CASRGPRAQVNTEAFF.

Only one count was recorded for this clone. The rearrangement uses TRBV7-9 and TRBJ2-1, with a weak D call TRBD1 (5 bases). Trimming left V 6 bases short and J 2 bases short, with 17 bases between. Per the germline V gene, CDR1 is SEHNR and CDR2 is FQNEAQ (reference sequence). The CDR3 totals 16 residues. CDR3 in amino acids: CASSRRQVGPYNEQFF. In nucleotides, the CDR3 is TGTGCCAGCAGTCGACGGCAGGTGGGGCCCTACAATGAGCAGTTCTTC.

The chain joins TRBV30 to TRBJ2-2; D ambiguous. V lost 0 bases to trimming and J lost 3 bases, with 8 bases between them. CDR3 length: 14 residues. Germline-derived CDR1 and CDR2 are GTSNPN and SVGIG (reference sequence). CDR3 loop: CAWSVETHTGELFF. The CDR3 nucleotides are TGTGCCTGGAGTGTGGAGACTCACACCGGGGAGCTGTTTTTT.